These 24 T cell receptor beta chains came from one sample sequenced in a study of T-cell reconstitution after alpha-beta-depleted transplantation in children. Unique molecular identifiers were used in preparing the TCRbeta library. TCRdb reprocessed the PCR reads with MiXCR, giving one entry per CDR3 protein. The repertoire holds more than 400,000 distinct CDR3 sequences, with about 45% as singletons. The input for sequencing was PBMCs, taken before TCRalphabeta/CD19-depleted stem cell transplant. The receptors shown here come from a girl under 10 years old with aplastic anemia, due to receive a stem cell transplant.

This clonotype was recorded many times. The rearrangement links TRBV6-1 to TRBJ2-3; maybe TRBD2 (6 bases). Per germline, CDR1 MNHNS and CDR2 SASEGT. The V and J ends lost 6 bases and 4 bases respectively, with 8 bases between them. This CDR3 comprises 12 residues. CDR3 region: CASREGPDTQYF. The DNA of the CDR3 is TGTGCCAGCAGGGAGGGGCCAGATACGCAGTATTTT.

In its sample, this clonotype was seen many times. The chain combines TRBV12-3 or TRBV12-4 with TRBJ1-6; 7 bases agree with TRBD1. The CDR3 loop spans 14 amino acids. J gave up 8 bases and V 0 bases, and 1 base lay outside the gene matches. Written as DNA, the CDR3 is TGTGCCAGCAGTTTAGCAGGGGGCGATTCACCCCTCCACTTT. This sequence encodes CASSLAGGDSPLHF.

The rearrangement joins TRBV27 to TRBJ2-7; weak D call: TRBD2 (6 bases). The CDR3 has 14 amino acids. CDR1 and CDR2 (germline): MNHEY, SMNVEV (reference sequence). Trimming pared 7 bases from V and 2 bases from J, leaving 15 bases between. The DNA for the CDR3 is TGTGCCAGCATCAGCCGGGACTCTCCCTACGAGCAGTACTTC. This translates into CASISRDSPYEQYF.

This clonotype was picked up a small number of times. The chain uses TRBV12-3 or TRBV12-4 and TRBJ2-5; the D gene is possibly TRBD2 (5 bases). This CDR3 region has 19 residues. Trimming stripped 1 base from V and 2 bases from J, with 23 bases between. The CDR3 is CASSLVTRGIFRPQETQYF. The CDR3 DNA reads TGTGCCAGCAGTTTAGTAACAAGAGGGATTTTTCGGCCACAAGAGACCCAGTACTTC.

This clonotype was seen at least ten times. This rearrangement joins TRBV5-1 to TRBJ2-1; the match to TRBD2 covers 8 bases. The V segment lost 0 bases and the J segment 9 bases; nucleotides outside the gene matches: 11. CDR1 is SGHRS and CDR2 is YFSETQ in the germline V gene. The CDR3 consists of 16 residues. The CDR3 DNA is TGCGCCAGCAGCTTGGTACTATCCGGGAGGGGGGGTGAGCAGTTCTTC. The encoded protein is CASSLVLSGRGGEQFF.

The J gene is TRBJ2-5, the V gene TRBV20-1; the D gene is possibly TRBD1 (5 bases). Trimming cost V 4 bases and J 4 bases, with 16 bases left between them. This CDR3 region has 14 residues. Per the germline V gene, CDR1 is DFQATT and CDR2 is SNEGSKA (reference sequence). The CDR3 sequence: CSATRAGIGETQYF. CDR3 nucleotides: TGCAGTGCTACCAGGGCAGGGATCGGAGAGACCCAGTACTTC.

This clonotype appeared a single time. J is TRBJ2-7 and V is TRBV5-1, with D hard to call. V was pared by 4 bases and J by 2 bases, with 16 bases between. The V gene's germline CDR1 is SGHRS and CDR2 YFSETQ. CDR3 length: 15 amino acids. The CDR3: CASSTSSAGAYEQYF. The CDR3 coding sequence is TGCGCCAGCAGCACCTCCTCAGCTGGAGCCTACGAGCAGTACTTC. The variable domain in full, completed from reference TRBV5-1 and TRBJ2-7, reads KAGVTQTPRYLIKTRGQQVTLSCSPISGHRSVSWYQQTPGQGLQFLFEYFSETQRNKGNFPGRFSGRQFSNSRSEMNVSTLELGDSALYLCASSTSSAGAYEQYFGPGTRLTVT.

The CDR3 sequence is CATSRTQGASNTGELFF. CDR3 DNA: TGTGCCACCAGCAGGACACAGGGGGCCTCGAACACCGGGGAGCTGTTTTTT. The gene calls are TRBV15 and TRBJ2-2; 9 nucleotides align to TRBD1. CDR3 length equals 17 residues. Germline V gene data show CDR1 as LNHNV and CDR2 as YYDKDF (reference sequence). With V trimmed by 3 bases and J by 0 bases, 5 bases remained unmatched.

This chain's CDR3 is CASSTGRYSALHF. CDR3 nucleotides: TGTGCCAGCAGCACCGGACGGTATTCGGCCCTCCACTTT. The rearrangement uses TRBV5-6 and TRBJ1-6; no clear D gene. V was clipped by 4 bases and J by 14 bases, with 16 bases between them. Germline CDR1 SGHDT, CDR2 YYEEEE. This CDR3 region has 13 residues. Full variable domain (rest looked up from reference TRBV5-6 and TRBJ1-6): DAGVTQSPTHLIKTRGQQVTLRCSPKSGHDTVSWYQQALGQGPQFIFQYYEEEERQRGNFPDRFSGHQFPNYSSELNVNALLLGDSALYLCASSTGRYSALHFGNGTRLTVT.

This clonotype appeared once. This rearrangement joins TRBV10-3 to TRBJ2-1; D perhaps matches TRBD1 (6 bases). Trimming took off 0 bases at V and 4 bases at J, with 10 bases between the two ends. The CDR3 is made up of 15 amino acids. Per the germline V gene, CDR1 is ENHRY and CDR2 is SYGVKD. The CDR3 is CAISESTDRYNEQFF. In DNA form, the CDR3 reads TGTGCCATCAGTGAGTCGACGGACAGATACAATGAGCAGTTCTTC.

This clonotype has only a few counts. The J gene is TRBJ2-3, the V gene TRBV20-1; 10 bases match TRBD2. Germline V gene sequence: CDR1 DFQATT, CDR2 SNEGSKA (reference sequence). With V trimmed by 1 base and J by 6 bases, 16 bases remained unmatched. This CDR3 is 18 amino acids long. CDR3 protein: CSARVSSGRGGYGDTQYF. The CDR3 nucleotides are TGCAGTGCTAGAGTCTCTAGCGGGAGAGGGGGGTATGGCGATACGCAGTATTTT.

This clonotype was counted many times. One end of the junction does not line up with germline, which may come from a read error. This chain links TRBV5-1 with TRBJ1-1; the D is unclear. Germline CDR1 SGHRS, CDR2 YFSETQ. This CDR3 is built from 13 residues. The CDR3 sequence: CASTLNRNTEAFF. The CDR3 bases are TGCGCCAGCACCTTGAACAGGAACACTGAAGCTTTCTTT.

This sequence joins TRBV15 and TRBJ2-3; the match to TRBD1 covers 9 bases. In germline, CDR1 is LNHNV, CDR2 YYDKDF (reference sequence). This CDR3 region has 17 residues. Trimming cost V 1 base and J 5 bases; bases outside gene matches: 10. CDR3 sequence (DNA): TGTGCCACCAGCAGAGGGAGGGGACAGGGACCACGAGATACGCAGTATTTT. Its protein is CATSRGRGQGPRDTQYF.

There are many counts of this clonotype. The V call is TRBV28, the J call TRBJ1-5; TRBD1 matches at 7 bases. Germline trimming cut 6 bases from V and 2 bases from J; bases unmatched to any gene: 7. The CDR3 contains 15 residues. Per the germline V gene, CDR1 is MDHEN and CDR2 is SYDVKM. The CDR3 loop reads CASSPTGTGNQPQHF. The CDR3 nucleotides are TGTGCCAGCAGCCCCACCGGGACAGGCAATCAGCCCCAGCATTTT.

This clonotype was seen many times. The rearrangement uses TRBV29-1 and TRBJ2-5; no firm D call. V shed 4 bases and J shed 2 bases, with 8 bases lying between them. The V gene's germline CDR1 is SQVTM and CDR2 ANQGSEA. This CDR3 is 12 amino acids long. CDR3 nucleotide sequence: TGCAGCGTTGGAGTGGGGCAAGAGACCCAGTACTTC. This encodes CSVGVGQETQYF.

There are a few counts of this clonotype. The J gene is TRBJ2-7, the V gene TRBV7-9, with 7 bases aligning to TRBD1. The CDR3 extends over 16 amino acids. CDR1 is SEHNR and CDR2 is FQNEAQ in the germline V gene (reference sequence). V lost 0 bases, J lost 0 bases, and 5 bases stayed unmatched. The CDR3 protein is CASSLATGPSSYEQYF. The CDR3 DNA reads TGTGCCAGCAGCTTAGCGACAGGGCCGAGCTCCTACGAGCAGTACTTC.

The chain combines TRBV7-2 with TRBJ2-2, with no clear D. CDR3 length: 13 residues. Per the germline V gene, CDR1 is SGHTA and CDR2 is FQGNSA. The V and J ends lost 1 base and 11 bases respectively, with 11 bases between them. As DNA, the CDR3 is TGTGCCAGCAGCTTAGTAGGCCAGCGAGAGCTGTTTTTT. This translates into CASSLVGQRELFF. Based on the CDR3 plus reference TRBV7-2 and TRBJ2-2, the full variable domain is GAGVSQSPSNKVTEKGKDVELRCDPISGHTALYWYRQSLGQGLEFLIYFQGNSAPDKSGLPSDRFSAERTGGSVSTLTIQRTQQEDSAVYLCASSLVGQRELFFGEGSRLTVL.

CDR3 DNA sequence: TGTGCCAGCAGCAAAAGACAGGCCGGGGTTGATACGCAGTATTTT. Protein product: CASSKRQAGVDTQYF. This chain links TRBV12-3 or TRBV12-4 with TRBJ2-3, with D possibly TRBD1 on 6 matching bases. The CDR3 totals 15 residues. Trimming took 6 bases from V and 6 from J, leaving 19 bases between them.

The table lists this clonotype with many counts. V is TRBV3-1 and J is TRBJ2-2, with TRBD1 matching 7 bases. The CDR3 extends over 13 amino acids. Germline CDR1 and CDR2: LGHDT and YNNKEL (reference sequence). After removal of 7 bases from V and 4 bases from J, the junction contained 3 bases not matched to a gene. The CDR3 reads CASNRGGTGELFF. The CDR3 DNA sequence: TGTGCCAGCAACAGGGGTGGCACCGGGGAGCTGTTTTTT.

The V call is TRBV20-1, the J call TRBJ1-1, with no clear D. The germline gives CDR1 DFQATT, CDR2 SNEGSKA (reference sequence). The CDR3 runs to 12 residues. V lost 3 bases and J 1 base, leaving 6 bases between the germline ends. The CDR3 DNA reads TGCAGTGCTAGTCGTCCGAACACTGAAGCTTTCTTT. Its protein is CSASRPNTEAFF.

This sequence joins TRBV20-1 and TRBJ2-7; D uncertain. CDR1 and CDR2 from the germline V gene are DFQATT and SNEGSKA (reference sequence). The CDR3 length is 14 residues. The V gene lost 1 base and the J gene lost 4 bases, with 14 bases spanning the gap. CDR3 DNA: TGCAGTGCTAGAGCCAGCGTGACTTCTTACGAGCAGTACTTC. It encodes CSARASVTSYEQYF.

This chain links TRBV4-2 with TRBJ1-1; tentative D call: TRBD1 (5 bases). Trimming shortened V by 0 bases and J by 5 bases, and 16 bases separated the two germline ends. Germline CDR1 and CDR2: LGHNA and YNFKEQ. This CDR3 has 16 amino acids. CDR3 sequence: CASSQDGKGQRTEAFF. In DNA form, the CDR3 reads TGTGCCAGCAGCCAAGATGGGAAGGGGCAGAGGACTGAAGCTTTCTTT.

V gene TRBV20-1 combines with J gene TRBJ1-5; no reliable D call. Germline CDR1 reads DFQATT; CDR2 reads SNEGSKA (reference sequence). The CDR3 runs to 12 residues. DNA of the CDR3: TGCAGCGCAAAGGGCGGCAATCAGCCCCAGCATTTT. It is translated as CSAKGGNQPQHF.

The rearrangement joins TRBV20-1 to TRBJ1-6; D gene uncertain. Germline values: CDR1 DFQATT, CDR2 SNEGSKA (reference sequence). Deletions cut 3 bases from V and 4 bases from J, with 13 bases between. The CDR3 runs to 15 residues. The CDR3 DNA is TGCAGTGCTAGGCCCGAAACAGCTTATAATTCACCCCTCCACTTT. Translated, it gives CSARPETAYNSPLHF.